This entry concerns a single TCR beta chain. Its matching antigen is unknown. The data derive from a study of CD8+CD57+ T cells in acquired aplastic anemia. Study at large: The study obtained an average of around 3.1 ug of DNA from sorted CD4+ and CD8+ cells. Study conclusions and caveats: Both patients and controls carried the same twenty-nine CD8+ CDR3 sequences.

Researchers used genomic DNA as the template to profile TCR beta VDJ and CDR3. Each CDR3 protein is one row after TCRdb ran MiXCR on the reads. This table has some 200,000 distinct CDR3 sequences, roughly two thirds appearing once. The authors sequenced patients whose flow cytometry had shown CD8+CD57+ cell expansion. No patient had been given any therapy when blood was sampled. The sequencing sample was made of sorted CD4+, CD8+, or CD8+CD57+ T cells (not recorded which) from PBMCs. This sequence was found in a human donor with aplastic anemia.

CDR3 in DNA: TGTGCCAGCTCAGCTTATCTGCCCACGAACACCGGGGAGCTGTTTTTT. Residues: CASSAYLPTNTGELFF. The V gene is TRBV7-8, the J gene TRBJ2-2; D is ambiguous. The CDR3 is 16 amino acids. V was trimmed by 8 bases and J by 0 bases, leaving 16 bases between them. Germline values: CDR1 SGHVS, CDR2 FQNEAQ.